The rows below give T cell receptor beta chains drawn from one sample of a study of blood T cells in healthy people across ages. TCRdb ran MiXCR on the 5' RACE reads and lists one entry per CDR3 protein. The sample holds about 640,000 distinct CDR3 sequences, under 30% seen once. What was sequenced was blood. The receptors were sampled from a woman of 80 years or more in good health. Both conserved end residues are part of each CDR3. Fields, in order: V gene, CDR3 length, J gene, CDR3 protein.

TRBV7-2,13,TRBJ2-5,CASSPSPWETQYF
TRBV4-3,15,TRBJ1-4,CTSSQDRAGGRKLFF
TRBV3-1,15,TRBJ1-2,CASSQGLRGSRGYTF
TRBV5-1,13,TRBJ1-2,CASNSGSDYGYTF
TRBV2,15,TRBJ1-6,CASETGRSYNSPLHF
TRBV5-1,18,TRBJ2-6,CASSRTTGSPTGANVLTF
TRBV18,12,TRBJ2-5,CASSDRVRTQYF
TRBV20-1,14,TRBJ2-7,CSALGQGQLGEQYF
TRBV5-6,17,TRBJ2-2,CASSFYRGASPTGELFF
TRBV6-1,14,TRBJ2-1,CASSHRSSYNEQFF
TRBV3-1,15,TRBJ2-5,CASSHVGPTPGTQYF
TRBV7-2,13,TRBJ2-5,CASSLRYQETQYF
TRBV5-1,16,TRBJ1-1,CASSFRGQRLNTEAFF
TRBV6-2/TRBV6-3,17,TRBJ2-7,CASSYIVSGTGSYEQYF
TRBV7-8,14,TRBJ2-1,CASSLWERDNEQFF
TRBV28,11,TRBJ1-1,CASTYNTEAFF
TRBV20-1,15,NA,CSASSGGRIRETQYF
TRBV18,17,TRBJ1-4,CASSPVGTQSTNEKLFF
TRBV5-1,16,TRBJ1-5,CASSLSRDRVHQPQHF
TRBV10-2,15,TRBJ2-6,CASTMTDSGANVLTF
TRBV20-1,14,TRBJ2-7,CSARVFSGGYEQYF
TRBV5-1,10,TRBJ2-3,CARREDTQYF